This T cell receptor (beta chain) was found in a study of cytomegalovirus exposure and HLA in healthy donors. On this clone: Its antigen is undetermined.

Germline assignment: CDR1 SEHNR and CDR2 FQNEAQ (reference sequence). Trimming pared 2 bases from V and 5 bases from J, leaving 18 bases between. CDR3 size: 17 residues. PCR employed 60 Vbeta and 13 Jbeta primers. Sequencing used immunoSEQ multiplex PCR; TCRdb keeps in-frame clones, though not all of them. The top ten hold around 1.8% of the sample, which has around 220,000 clones, over 60% seen once. Findings of the study overall: TCR beta sequences reportedly predicted the HLA-A and HLA-B alleles of most subjects accurately. Per a prior analysis, the majority of TCR beta V segments were productive roughly 87% or roughly 30% of the time. Researchers reported that a few CMV-associated chains were confirmed in vitro as CMV antigen-specific. Reported results showed that the classifier diagnosed cytomegalovirus status with high specificity and sensitivity.

Sequenced sample: PBMCs. The receptor's source is a man between 18 and 29 years old in good health and CMV-seronegative. The chain combines TRBV7-9 with TRBJ2-2, with D possibly being TRBD2 (5 bases). The CDR3 bases are TGTGCCAGCAGCTTACAGCCCCTAGCTCGGAATACCGGGGAGCTGTTTTTT. Protein product: CASSLQPLARNTGELFF. Using reference TRBV7-9 and TRBJ2-2 for the parts outside the CDR3, the full variable domain is DTGVSQNPRHKITKRGQNVTFRCDPISEHNRLYWYRQTLGQGPEFLTYFQNEAQLEKSRLLSDRFSAERPKGSFSTLEIQRTEQGDSAMYLCASSLQPLARNTGELFFGEGSRLTVL.